A selection of T cell receptor beta chains follows, all from one sample in a study of T-cell reconstitution after alpha-beta-depleted transplantation in children. TCRdb redid the calling of the PCR reads with MiXCR, one entry per CDR3 protein. The profile covers some 600,000 distinct CDR3 sequences, with roughly 15% appearing a single time and approximately 1% taken by the ten largest. The starting material was PBMCs from the stem cell graft donor, obtained from the stem cell graft. The source is a human donor who donated a stem cell graft to a child with acute myeloid leukemia. CDR3s include the opening cysteine and the closing phenylalanine or tryptophan. Fields, in order: J gene, D gene, CDR3 length, clone size, V gene, CDR3 DNA, CDR3 protein. D genes are given only for firm matches. Size tells how often a clone was seen (once, few, many) or the class of an expanded clone, and some rows leave it out.

TRBJ2-7 - 14 - TRBV5-1 TGCGCCAGCAGCTCCTCCCCGGGAAACTACGAGCAGTACTTC CASSSSPGNYEQYF
TRBJ2-1 TRBD2 12 - TRBV20-1 TGCAGTGCCTGGGGAGGGATCAATGAGCAGTTCTTC CSAWGGINEQFF
TRBJ1-5 - 12 many TRBV20-1 TGCAGTGCCGAGACGGGGGAGCAGCCCCAGCATTTT CSAETGEQPQHF
TRBJ1-3 - 15 few TRBV28 TGTGCCAGCAGGCTATACATCAACTCTGGAAACACCATATATTTT CASRLYINSGNTIYF
TRBJ1-3 - 15 - TRBV7-2 TGTGCCAGCAGCTTAGCAGTAAACTCTGGAAACACCATATATTTT CASSLAVNSGNTIYF
TRBJ2-7 - 13 - TRBV4-3 TGCGCCAGCAGCCAAGATCGGTGGGTCGAGCAGTACTTC CASSQDRWVEQYF
TRBJ1-2 - 15 few TRBV27 TGTGCCAGCAGTCCCGAAGGGGGAGGTTTGGGAGGCTACACCTTC CASSPEGGGLGGYTF
TRBJ2-6 - 15 - TRBV20-1 TGCAGTGCTAGCCCGGCGGTCTCTGGGGCCAACGTCCTGACTTTC CSASPAVSGANVLTF
TRBJ1-4 TRBD1 14 few TRBV7-2 TGTGCCAGCAGCTTCGACAGGGCGAATGAAAAACTGTTTTTT CASSFDRANEKLFF
TRBJ2-6 TRBD2 17 few TRBV28 TGTGCCAGCAGTTTCGGGACTAGCGGGTCTGGGGCCAACGTCCTGACTTTC CASSFGTSGSGANVLTF
TRBJ2-5 - 13 many TRBV27 TGTGCCAGCAGCCCGATCATGGGAGAGACCCAGTACTTC CASSPIMGETQYF
TRBJ2-4 TRBD1 15 - TRBV20-1 TGCAGTGCTATCGACAGGGGCTTTTCCAAAAACATTCAGTACTTC CSAIDRGFSKNIQYF
TRBJ1-5 TRBD1 17 few TRBV2 TGTGCCAGCACCCCGCAGGGGGTTGCGGGGTACAATCAGCCCCAGCATTTT CASTPQGVAGYNQPQHF
TRBJ1-2 - 15 many TRBV20-1 TGCAGTGCTAGTATTGACAGCGAAGGGGCTTATGGCTACACCTTC CSASIDSEGAYGYTF
TRBJ1-4 - 16 - TRBV2 TGTGCCAGCAGTGAAGGGACAGCCACAACTAATGAAAAACTGTTTTTT CASSEGTATTNEKLFF
TRBJ1-2 - 13 many TRBV29-1 TGCAGCGTTGGAACGGGCGATCTCTATGGCTACACCTTC CSVGTGDLYGYTF
TRBJ2-7 TRBD2 13 few TRBV12-3/TRBV12-4 TGTGCCAGCAGTTGGATTGGGAGGGGCGAGCAGTACTTC CASSWIGRGEQYF
TRBJ2-1 - 12 many TRBV29-1 TGCAGCGTCGCCGCCTACCGAAATGAGCAGTTCTTC CSVAAYRNEQFF
TRBJ2-3 TRBD2 16 many TRBV4-2 TGTGCCAGCAGCCAAGATGGCGGGGGGGACACAGATACGCAGTATTTT CASSQDGGGDTDTQYF
TRBJ2-1 - 13 - TRBV10-1 TGCGCCAGCAGTGAGACAGGGTTCAATGAGCAGTTCTTC CASSETGFNEQFF
TRBJ1-6 - 14 many TRBV20-1 TGCAGTGCTAGAGATCTCCAATTTAATTCACCCCTCCACTTT CSARDLQFNSPLHF
TRBJ2-3 TRBD2 16 many TRBV6-5 TGTGCCAGCAGTTACTCGGGACTAGCGGGGGGAAATACGCAGTATTTT CASSYSGLAGGNTQYF
TRBJ2-3 TRBD2 15 many TRBV9 TGTGCCAGCAGCGTAGGTACTAGCGAGACAGATACGCAGTATTTT CASSVGTSETDTQYF
TRBJ2-1 - 12 few TRBV12-3/TRBV12-4 TGTGCCAGCAGTTTAGTACAGCCTGAGCAGTTCTTC CASSLVQPEQFF
TRBJ2-5 - 14 many TRBV7-2 TGTGCCAGCAGCACTACTGTGTACCAAGAGACCCAGTACTTC CASSTTVYQETQYF
TRBJ2-7 - 15 - TRBV9 TGTGCCAGCAGCGTAGGGGGGGTCCCTACCTACGAGCAGTACTTC CASSVGGVPTYEQYF
TRBJ1-2 - 17 many TRBV20-1 TGCAGTGCTAGAGATTGGGTACGGCAGCGACCACACTATGGCTACACCTTC CSARDWVRQRPHYGYTF
TRBJ1-1 - 12 many TRBV5-6 TGTGCCAGCAGCCCCGGGAGGACTGAAGCTTTCTTT CASSPGRTEAFF
TRBJ2-7 - 16 many TRBV20-1 TGCAGTGCTCTGACAGGGACTTTAACTAGGCCCTACGAGCAGTACTTC CSALTGTLTRPYEQYF
TRBJ2-1 - 15 many TRBV20-1 TGCAGTGCTAGAGTTAGTACTAGGGTGGGCGGAGAGCAGTTCTTC CSARVSTRVGGEQFF
TRBJ2-7 - 13 few TRBV2 TGTGCCAGCTTGAAGGGGAGCTCCTACGAGCAGTACTTC CASLKGSSYEQYF
TRBJ2-3 - 15 - TRBV10-3 TGTGCCATCGCGGATTCAATTCGGGGGGCGGATACGCAGTATTTT CAIADSIRGADTQYF
TRBJ1-2 - 15 many TRBV9 TGTGCCAGCAGGCCCCAGGCTGGTTTTAACTATGGCTACACCTTC CASRPQAGFNYGYTF
TRBJ2-5 TRBD2 15 few TRBV7-2 TGTGCCAGCAACAGAGTAGCGGGGGTAGGAGAGACCCAGTACTTC CASNRVAGVGETQYF
TRBJ2-3 - 14 few TRBV10-3 TGTGCCATCAGTGGGGGGGGGCCCGAGGGGGTGCAGTATTTT CAISGGGPEGVQYF
TRBJ1-2 - 14 many TRBV12-3/TRBV12-4 TGTGCCAGCAGTTCCTCGACGGCAAACTATGGCTACACCTTC CASSSSTANYGYTF
TRBJ1-4 - 15 few TRBV7-8 TGTGCCAGCAGCCCGCCACAGGGAGGAAATGAAAAACTGTTTTTT CASSPPQGGNEKLFF
TRBJ2-7 - 15 - TRBV20-1 TGCAGTGCTAGAGTCGGGGGAGCGTTTCTCGTCGAGCAGTACTTC CSARVGGAFLVEQYF
TRBJ1-5 - 13 - TRBV12-3/TRBV12-4 TGTGCCAGCAGGAACGGACCCAATCAGCCCCAGCATTTT CASRNGPNQPQHF
TRBJ1-1 - 13 few TRBV12-3/TRBV12-4 TGTGCCAGCAGTTTTAGACCGAACACTGAAGCTTTCTTT CASSFRPNTEAFF
TRBJ1-2 TRBD1 13 - TRBV6-1 TGTGCCACAACCGGGACAGCACTGTATGGCTACACCTTC CATTGTALYGYTF